This record covers a single T cell receptor (beta chain). It lacks a known antigen. Base qualities were left out, and no much larger clone turns up one base away. The treatment or condition label here, explained by the study, means: over 15 received Ad26.COV2.S at low or high dose, single or two shots; 5 received placebo; per-sample allocation not given. Repertoires of vaccine and placebo recipients were sequenced from samples collected on day 63 after the first injection. Cohort 1b enrolled about 25 adults aged 18-55 years at a single site in Boston, USA, between 29 July and 7 August 2020. As a vaccine, Ad26.COV2.S was a replication-incompetent adenovirus type 26 vector that expressed a prefusion-stabilized SARS-CoV-2 spike protein derived from the original Wuhan strain. These data originate in a study of Ad26.COV2.S vaccination and SARS-CoV-2 variants (dated by TCRdb to about 2021). Turning to the overall study: Vaccine-arm donors were drawn from COV1001, a multicentre, randomized, double-blind, placebo-controlled phase I-IIa trial of Ad26.COV2.S in healthy adults. Participants in the trial were split at random into five groups of five each, receiving low-dose or high-dose Ad26.COV2.S once or twice, or else placebo on both occasions. Throughout the experiments and outcome assessment, investigators stayed blinded to trial group allocation. Ad26.COV2.S was given intramuscularly at 5x10^10 or 1x10^11 viral particles, as a single shot or as two shots 56 days apart. A total of roughly 32 samples were included in the TCR-sequenced set, comprising around 19 Ad26.COV2.S vaccine recipients, 5 placebo recipients and 8 SARS-CoV-2 convalescent individuals. TCRbeta repertoire sequencing served as the tool for gauging how specific and how broad the SARS-CoV-2-reactive T cell receptors were following Ad26.COV2.S vaccination.

The immunoSEQ Assay was used to sequence TCRbeta CDR3 regions. After extraction, genomic DNA underwent amplification by bias-controlled multiplex PCR, followed by high-throughput sequencing. The authors processed their data as follows. To quantify the absolute abundance of each unique TCRbeta CDR3 region, sequences were collapsed and filtered. T cell fraction was estimated by normalization of TCRbeta template counts to usable DNA, with usable DNA being measured through amplification of reference genes present in all nucleated cells. Repertoire TCRs were annotated as SARS-CoV-2-specific by exact matching of V gene, CDR3 amino acid sequence and J gene to a known reactive TCR set. The reference SARS-CoV-2 TCR set came from MIRA and was filtered for enrichment in COVID-19-positive ImmuneCODE repertoires, removing public or cross-reactive TCRs. Drawing on the MIRA antigens, annotated TCRs were analysed further at the level of specific ORF or position within ORF. Breadth was defined as annotated unique rearrangements over total unique productive rearrangements; depth was the summed frequency of those rearrangements. TCR breadth was compared between groups using two-sided Wilcoxon rank-sum tests. Here the immuneACCESS table is served through TCRdb, limited to in-frame sequences with V and J called. Missing clones are a known gap in these copies; in checked studies unresolved V genes cover under half, and the rest lacks a known reason. V and J calls and clone size are copied from that table; D and trimming were computed from the DNA. The sample includes 380,000 or so clones, with about 88% observed a single time. The ten largest clones represent around a tenth of the sample.

Based on the germline V gene (reference sequence), the CDR1 and CDR2 sequences are LNHNV and YYDKDF. At the junction V is shortened by 7 bases and J by 4 bases, with 20 bases in between. The CDR3 sequence holds 16 residues, the cysteine and phenylalanine included. Only the CDR3 portion is preserved as DNA: 48 bases, with reading frame beginning at the first base. The full study reports these points: According to the authors, total T cell responses may have been underestimated by the TCR breadth and depth analyses. Vaccine and placebo recipients had similar non-spike TCR breadth, a finding consistent with the vaccine containing only spike. After vaccination, spike-specific CD8+ and CD4+ T cell responses were reported to show substantial breadth. Higher spike-specific TCR breadth was observed in Ad26.COV2.S recipients than in placebo recipients (P = 0.0014). The study lacked the statistical power to compare responses across vaccine doses or regimens.

The chain joins TRBV15 to TRBJ1-5; matching of 5 bases hints at TRBD1 as the D gene. The material sequenced was peripheral blood, taken in a trial of Ad26.COV2.S vaccine versus placebo. This TCR derives from a person aged 18 to 65 who received the Ad26.COV2.S COVID-19 vaccine or a placebo. The bases are TGTGCCACCACCAACACTTTGGGGGGTGTGAATCAGCCCCAGCATTTT. Translated, it reads CATTNTLGGVNQPQHF.